The 2 T cell receptor beta chains below come from one sample, sequenced in a study of T-cell reconstitution after alpha-beta-depleted transplantation in children (dated by TCRdb to 2016 to 2017). The treatment or condition label on this specimen signifies: allogeneic hematopoietic cell transplantation with graft depleted of TCRalphabeta T cells and CD19 B cells. The library was obtained by PCR. Sequenced on an Illumina HiSeq 2500. TCR libraries were prepared with molecular barcoding, using unique molecular identifiers to normalize TCRbeta repertoire quantification. TCRdb reprocessing: public reads trimmed at Q25 with fastp, clones called with MiXCR, in-frame beta chains kept. CDR3 protein sequences are deduplicated, and each keeps its most common genes and DNA. The sample table shows hundreds of thousands of distinct CDR3 sequences, and about 9.9% are seen once. The top ten clonotypes cover 23% of the sample.

The material was peripheral blood, obtained 180 days after TCRalphabeta/CD19-depleted stem cell transplant. These receptors were taken from a male patient between 2 and 15 years old who had a stem cell transplant for chronic granulomatous disease, so the T cells may come from the graft donor.

For this clonotype: A much larger clone differs by one base, so this may be a read error. The chain has TRBV15 and TRBJ2-2, with TRBD2 as a possible D gene (5 bases). Germline V gives CDR1 LNHNV, CDR2 YYDKDF (reference sequence). Trimming removed 0 bases from V and 6 bases from J, with 11 bases in between. The CDR3 has 15 residues. CDR3 region: CATSRELDGSGELFF. The DNA for the CDR3 is TGTGCCACCAGCAGAGAACTAGATGGGTCCGGGGAGCTGTTTTTT.

This clonotype came up many times. This chain connects TRBV20-1 to TRBJ1-2; the match to TRBD1 covers 7 bases. The CDR3 sequence is 15 residues long. V lost 5 bases and J lost 3; bases outside the gene matches: 12. The V gene's germline CDR1 is DFQATT and CDR2 SNEGSKA (reference sequence). CDR3 sequence reads: CSAPTGAGTYYGYTF. Written as DNA, the CDR3 is TGCAGTGCTCCCACAGGGGCAGGTACTTACTATGGCTACACCTTC.